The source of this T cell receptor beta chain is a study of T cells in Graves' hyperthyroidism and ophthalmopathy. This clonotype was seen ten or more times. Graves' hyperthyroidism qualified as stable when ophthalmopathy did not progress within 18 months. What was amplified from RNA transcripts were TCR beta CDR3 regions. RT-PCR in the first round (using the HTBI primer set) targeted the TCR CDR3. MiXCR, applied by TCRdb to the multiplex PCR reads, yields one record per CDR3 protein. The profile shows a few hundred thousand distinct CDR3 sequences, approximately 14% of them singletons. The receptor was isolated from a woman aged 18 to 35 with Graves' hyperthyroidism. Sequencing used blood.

CDR3 DNA: TGCAGTGCTAGAGACCTGGGACAGGGAATGTCGGATGAGCAGTTCTTC. Its translation: CSARDLGQGMSDEQFF. The chain uses TRBV20-1 and TRBJ2-1, with TRBD1 identical over 9 bases. With V trimmed by 0 bases and J by 8 bases, 11 bases remained unmatched. Germline V gene data show CDR1 as DFQATT and CDR2 as SNEGSKA (reference sequence). CDR3 size: 16 residues.